Below, 18 T cell receptor beta chains from the same sample are listed, as sequenced in a study of OX40 agonist ivuxolimab in advanced cancers. Sequencing used immunoSEQ multiplex PCR; TCRdb keeps in-frame clones, though not all of them. This table has about 73,000 clones, less than 90% appearing once. The sequencing here drew on CD4+ or CD8+ T cells sorted from blood, taken in a trial of the OX40 agonist ivuxolimab. Receptors were obtained from an adult with an advanced solid tumor such as melanoma, head and neck, liver or kidney cancer.

The CDR3 region is CASGGINYGYTF. The CDR3 DNA is TGTGCCAGCGGTGGCATTAACTATGGCTACACCTTC. The chain couples TRBV6-5 to TRBJ1-2; D ambiguous. The germline V and J ends were trimmed by 8 bases and 1 base, with 8 bases remaining between them. The germline CDR1 and CDR2 sequences are MNHEY and SVGAGI. The CDR3 has 12 residues.

The chain couples TRBV4-2 to TRBJ2-3, with a weak D call TRBD1 (5 bases). The germline CDR1 and CDR2 sequences are LGHNA and YNFKEQ. V was pared by 1 base and J by 5 bases, with 13 bases between. The CDR3 is 15 amino acids. The DNA for the CDR3 is TGTGCCAGCAGCCAAGGGGCCCCCCAGGGAGATACGCAGTATTTT. Amino acids: CASSQGAPQGDTQYF.

The chain combines TRBV9 with TRBJ2-2, with 8 positions matching TRBD2. Germline V gene data show CDR1 as SGDLS and CDR2 as YYNGEE. The V gene end was trimmed by 2 bases and the J gene end by 5 bases; junction bases not matched to a gene: 11. There are 17 residues in the CDR3. The DNA for the CDR3 is TGTGCCAGCAGCGTTTATGGCGTAGCGGGGAAAACCGGGGAGCTGTTTTTT. Translation: CASSVYGVAGKTGELFF.

The V and J genes are TRBV5-4 and TRBJ2-7; possibly TRBD1 for D (6 bases). The CDR3 sequence is 14 residues long. Germline assignment: CDR1 SGHNT and CDR2 YYREEE (reference sequence). The V gene lost 0 bases and the J gene lost 3 bases, with 10 bases spanning the gap. The CDR3 DNA is TGTGCCAGCAGCTTGGCAGGGGCCAACTACGAGCAGTACTTC. This gives the protein CASSLAGANYEQYF.

This sequence joins TRBV7-2 and TRBJ1-1, with D possibly TRBD1 on 5 matching bases. V was pared by 5 bases and J by 5 bases, with 15 bases between. This CDR3 has 14 amino acids. Germline V CDR1 and CDR2: SGHTA, FQGNSA. The CDR3 spells CASSPLGGWTEAFF. The CDR3 DNA sequence: TGTGCCAGCAGCCCCCTCGGGGGATGGACTGAAGCTTTCTTT.

The chain couples TRBV5-5 to TRBJ1-5; perhaps TRBD1 as D (5 bases). Germline loops: CDR1 SGHKS, CDR2 YYEKEE (reference sequence). The CDR3 totals 16 residues. V was pared by 0 bases and J by 4 bases, with 14 bases between. CDR3 nucleotides: TGTGCCAGCAGCTTGGATGGAGGGGATTGGAATCAGCCCCAGCATTTT. This translates into CASSLDGGDWNQPQHF.

The sample holds a few counts of this clone. The chain employs TRBV7-2 and TRBJ2-1, with D possibly TRBD2 on 5 matching bases. The CDR3 is 15 amino acids. Looked up from germline, CDR1 is SGHTA and CDR2 is FQGNSA. Trimming removed 1 base from V and 7 bases from J, with 14 bases in between. The CDR3 DNA reads TGTGCCAGCAGCTTAGAACCGGGTAGGACTAATGAGCAGTTCTTC. It codes for CASSLEPGRTNEQFF.

This clone was picked up a small number of times. Here the CDR3 DNA reads TGTGCCAGTAGTTCCGCCGGTGGACAGCATACCCTCAACTATGGCTACACCTTC. It specifies CASSSAGGQHTLNYGYTF. The rearrangement uses TRBV19 and TRBJ1-2, with D possibly TRBD1 on 6 matching bases. The CDR3 extends over 18 amino acids. Germline V lookup: CDR1 LNHDA, CDR2 SQIVND (reference sequence). V was trimmed by 5 bases and J by 2 bases, leaving 24 bases between them.

The V call is TRBV21-1, the J call TRBJ1-1; the table assigns TRBD1, which was not confirmed against the DNA. TRBV21-1 is termed a pseudogene. The CDR3 totals 15 residues. As DNA, the CDR3 is TGTGCCAGCAGGGTTACAGGGGCCGGGAACACTGAAGCTTTCTTT. This sequence encodes CASRVTGAGNTEAFF.

The gene calls are TRBV7-2 and TRBJ1-4, with a weak D call TRBD1 (5 bases). The V and J ends lost 3 bases and 10 bases respectively, with 18 bases between them. The CDR3 runs 15 residues. Germline-derived CDR1 and CDR2 are SGHTA and FQGNSA. The CDR3 here is CASSFPPNGAGKLFF. CDR3 DNA sequence: TGTGCCAGCAGCTTCCCCCCGAATGGGGCCGGAAAACTGTTTTTT.

This chain joins TRBV4-1 and TRBJ2-1, with a possible D match to TRBD2 (6 bases). This CDR3 comprises 15 residues. Germline V lookup: CDR1 MGHRA, CDR2 YSYEKL. With 1 base removed from V and 5 bases from J, the gap between germline ends came to 12 bases. The CDR3 DNA reads TGCGCCAGCAGCCAAGGTCAGCAGCGGGACAATGAGCAGTTCTTC. Its translation is CASSQGQQRDNEQFF.

The chain couples TRBV19 to TRBJ2-7; 8 bases match TRBD1. Unmatched junction bases numbered 8, after V lost 6 bases and J lost 4 bases. This CDR3 has 14 residues. Germline V CDR1 and CDR2: LNHDA, SQIVND (reference sequence). The CDR3 coding sequence is TGTGCCAGTAGCGACAGGGGCCTTTCTTACGAGCAGTACTTC. It translates to CASSDRGLSYEQYF.

This clone was recorded a few times. The J gene is TRBJ2-5, the V gene TRBV19; 8 bases map to TRBD1. This CDR3 spans 14 amino acids. The trim removed 3 bases at V and 5 bases at J, leaving 5 bases unmatched. Per germline, CDR1 LNHDA and CDR2 SQIVND (reference sequence). For the CDR3, the DNA is TGTGCCAGTAGTATTGCAGGGGGCGAGGAGACCCAGTACTTC. This gives the protein CASSIAGGEETQYF. Based on the CDR3 plus reference TRBV19 and TRBJ2-5, the full variable domain is DGGITQSPKYLFRKEGQNVTLSCEQNLNHDAMYWYRQDPGQGLRLIYYSQIVNDFQKGDIAEGYSVSREKKESFPLTVTSAQKNPTAFYLCASSIAGGEETQYFGPGTRLLVL.

This chain links TRBV5-1 with TRBJ2-1, with TRBD2 identical over 10 bases. Unmatched junction bases numbered 10, after V lost 1 base and J lost 15 bases. The CDR3 runs to 14 residues. Germline CDR1 and CDR2: SGHRS and YFSETQ. The CDR3 protein is CASSLQGERGGPFF. The CDR3 nucleotides are TGCGCCAGCAGCTTGCAGGGAGAGCGGGGGGGCCCGTTCTTC. The full variable domain, in which reference TRBV5-1 and TRBJ2-1 provide the parts outside the CDR3, is KAGVTQTPRYLIKTRGQQVTLSCSPISGHRSVSWYQQTPGQGLQFLFEYFSETQRNKGNFPGRFSGRQFSNSRSEMNVSTLELGDSALYLCASSLQGERGGPFFGPGTRLTVL.

For this clone: Other nucleotide sequences in the sample specify the same CDR3. The chain carries TRBV7-2 and TRBJ2-5; tentative D call: TRBD1 (7 bases). From germline, CDR1 is SGHTA and CDR2 FQGNSA. This CDR3 has 15 amino acids. The germline V and J ends were trimmed by 5 bases and 5 bases, with 18 bases remaining between them. Here the CDR3 reads CASSPVAGTVETQYF. The DNA for the CDR3 is TGTGCCAGCAGCCCAGTGGCGGGGACAGTGGAGACCCAGTACTTC.

This clone appeared a single time. This rearrangement joins TRBV18 to TRBJ2-7; D is unclear. The CDR3 covers 15 residues. Trimming removed 3 bases from V and 7 bases from J, with 19 bases in between. Germline values: CDR1 KGHSH, CDR2 LQKENI. The CDR3 DNA is TGTGCCAGCTCACCCCCCGGGCCCCAAGGAAATGAGCAGTACTTC. Its protein is CASSPPGPQGNEQYF.

V is TRBV4-3 and J is TRBJ2-2; D is tentatively TRBD1 or TRBD2 (5 bases each). Per germline, CDR1 LGHNA and CDR2 YSLEER. CDR3 length: 14 amino acids. V was trimmed by 4 bases and J by 14 bases, leaving 20 bases between them. CDR3 nucleotide sequence: TGCGCCAGCAGCCCGGGTTTCCGGGACCCGGGTCTGTTTTTT. This translates into CASSPGFRDPGLFF.

V usage is TRBV6-1 and J usage is TRBJ1-5; D is uncertain. This CDR3 contains 14 residues. In germline, CDR1 is MNHNS, CDR2 SASEGT. Trimming removed 5 bases at V and 1 base at J, with 9 bases between. DNA for the CDR3: TGTGCCAGCAGTTTCGACCTGAGCAATCAGCCCCAGCATTTT. This sequence encodes CASSFDLSNQPQHF.